These T cell receptor beta chains were read from a single sample in a study of cytomegalovirus exposure and HLA in healthy donors. Repertoires were generated with immunoSEQ multiplex PCR, while TCRdb's copy carries only in-frame clones and drops some. The sample has under 150,000 clones, approximately 69% seen once. The sample comprised PBMCs. The receptors were sampled from a woman aged 40 to 55 in good health and CMV-seropositive. Both conserved end residues are part of each CDR3. The D gene is left open where the match is weak. A row's size may be missing; if present it is once, few, many or a size class.

CASSNTGGLEKLFF,TGTGCCAGCAGCAACACAGGGGGCTTAGAAAAACTGTTTTTT,TRBD1,14,TRBV7-6,TRBJ1-4,-
CASSLGGSGANVLTF,TGTGCCAGCAGCTTGGGGGGATCTGGGGCCAACGTCCTGACTTTC,-,15,TRBV7-2,TRBJ2-6,few
CASRRAGFYEQYF,TGTGCCAGCCGGAGGGCGGGGTTCTACGAGCAGTACTTC,-,13,TRBV7-8,TRBJ2-7,-
CASSQDPGQGSYEQYF,TGTGCCAGCAGCCAAGATCCCGGACAGGGATCCTACGAGCAGTACTTC,TRBD1,16,TRBV4-2,TRBJ2-7,-
CASSLGGFLGYTF,TGTGCCAGCAGCTTGGGTGGTTTTCTAGGCTACACCTTC,-,13,TRBV5-6,TRBJ1-2,-
CASSSGDRGYTF,TGTGCCAGCAGCTCAGGGGACAGGGGCTACACCTTC,TRBD1,12,TRBV7-3,TRBJ1-2,-
CASSSGTSGSDSYNEQFF,TGTGCCAGCAGCTCCGGGACTAGCGGGAGCGACTCCTACAATGAGCAGTTCTTC,TRBD2,18,TRBV7-9,TRBJ2-1,-
CASSRTRDRHLMNTEAFF,TGTGCCAGCAGCCGCACCAGGGACAGGCACCTTATGAACACTGAAGCTTTCTTT,TRBD1,18,TRBV7-2,TRBJ1-1,-
CASSLSPGGSRYNEQFF,TGTGCCAGCAGCTTATCCCCCGGGGGGTCTCGTTACAATGAGCAGTTCTTC,TRBD2,17,TRBV7-6,TRBJ2-1,-
CASSLEIARAYEQYF,TGTGCCAGCAGCTTAGAGATCGCCAGGGCCTACGAGCAGTACTTC,-,15,TRBV7-2,TRBJ2-7,-
CAISDRYNEQFF,TGTGCCATCAGTGACCGCTACAATGAGCAGTTCTTC,-,12,TRBV10-3,TRBJ2-1,-
CASRKHRDREGEQYF,TGTGCCAGTAGAAAGCACCGGGACAGGGAGGGTGAGCAGTACTTC,TRBD1,15,TRBV19,TRBJ2-7,few
CASSLFSGRSYEQYF,TGTGCCAGTAGTCTTTTTAGCGGACGCTCCTACGAGCAGTACTTC,-,15,TRBV19,TRBJ2-7,once